This paragraph covers one TCR beta chain sequence. No antigen is known for it. CDR1 is MNHEY and CDR2 is SVGEGT in the germline V gene. The trim removed 6 bases at V and 2 bases at J, leaving 7 bases unmatched. This CDR3 contains 15 residues. Sample treatment: roughly nine-day PBMC culture with coronavirus spike peptide pools or control peptides (ViraFEST assay). These data belong to a study of vaccination and CD4 T cells after COVID-19. Overall study context: Two of the convalescents were Hispanic, and convalescents were six males and four females. SARS-CoV-2, HCoV-NL63, HCoV-OC43 and HCoV-229E supplied the overlapping spike peptides used to stimulate cells. Findings of the study overall: Spike mono-reactivity was found in 304 of the 307 vaccine-specific clones identified in convalescent patients.

Cultured CD4+ T-cell DNA underwent Oncomine TCR Beta short-read sequencing. TCRdb re-called the PCR reads with MiXCR, one entry per CDR3 protein. The table includes some 13,000 distinct CDR3 sequences, 65% to 75% detected once. Sequencing was carried out using CD4+ T cells from blood, cultured in vitro. The source is a human donor who had recovered from COVID-19. The rearrangement joins TRBV6-2 or TRBV6-3 to TRBJ1-5; TRBD1 matches at 7 bases. The CDR3 loop reads CASSAGGAGNQPQHF. For the CDR3, the DNA is TGTGCCAGCAGCGCAGGGGGGGCGGGCAATCAGCCCCAGCATTTT.